The table lists the clone carrying this TCR beta chain with a few counts. The data were taken from a study of blood T cell repertoires in COVID-19. As for the study in general: The analysed material was cDNA or gDNA that came from T cells, B-cell-depleted T cells, or PBMCs.

Clones were sequenced by immunoSEQ multiplex PCR, and TCRdb holds only the in-frame ones, with some missing. Of 450,000 or so clones listed, less than 95% are singletons. Participants' reported clinical history set cohort assignment. Each recovered donor of Cohort 3 presented with two negative PCRs, clearance, or symptom resolution. This CDR3 contains 13 residues. The germline V and J ends were trimmed by 9 bases and 4 bases, with 12 bases remaining between them. The germline gives CDR1 MNHEY, CDR2 SVGAGI. This chain joins TRBV6-5 and TRBJ2-2; D is perhaps TRBD1 (6 bases). The clonotype comes from a man aged 18 to 29 who had recovered from COVID-19. Sequencing was carried out using PBMCs or T cells enriched from blood (not recorded which). The CDR3 region has the DNA TGTGCCAGTGTCACAGGGAGCACCGGGGAGCTGTTTTTT. As protein: CASVTGSTGELFF.